What follows are 12 T cell receptor beta chains derived from one specimen sequenced in a study of blood T cells in healthy people across ages (dated by TCRdb to the mid-2010s). Libraries were prepared through 5' RACE. Instrument on record: Illumina HiSeq 2500. A second PCR of roughly 7 to 11 cycles was performed with a sample-barcoded 5' primer and a J-beta primer mix. TCRdb passed the public sequencing reads through fastp at Q25 and MiXCR, retaining productive beta sequences. Each entry merges the rows of one CDR3 protein and shows their most common DNA and genes. This sample comprises 650,000 to 1,000,000 distinct CDR3 sequences, around 36% of them detected only once. 13% of the sample is taken by the ten largest. The sequencing input was blood. These TCRs come from a man in his late teens or twenties in good health.

The V gene is TRBV20-1, the J gene TRBJ2-1, with TRBD2 matching 11 bases. The CDR3 contains 15 residues. Trimming removed 3 bases from V and 7 bases from J; junction bases left unmatched: 8. The germline CDR1 and CDR2 sequences are DFQATT and SNEGSKA (reference sequence). CDR3 DNA: TGCAGTGCTAGGGATCTAGCGGGGGGAATAAATGAGCAGTTCTTC. Protein: CSARDLAGGINEQFF.

This chain uses TRBV14 with TRBJ2-5; 7 nucleotides agree with TRBD1. J gave up 0 bases and V 3 bases, and 1 base lay outside the gene matches. The germline V gene encodes CDR1 SGHDN and CDR2 FVKESK. This CDR3 region has 14 residues. The DNA of the CDR3 is TGTGCCAGCAGCCAGACAGGGAACCAAGAGACCCAGTACTTC. This codes for CASSQTGNQETQYF.

The chain joins TRBV7-3 to TRBJ2-3; TRBD1 aligns across 8 bases. J gave up 1 base and V 5 bases, and 8 bases lay outside the gene matches. The CDR3 runs to 16 residues. Germline-derived CDR1 and CDR2 are SGHTA and FQGTGA. The CDR3 nucleotides are TGTGCCAGCAGCCAGGGGGCGAGTAGGCGCACAGATACGCAGTATTTT. Its protein is CASSQGASRRTDTQYF.

This sequence joins TRBV7-8 and TRBJ1-5; D unresolved. V was clipped by 2 bases and J by 4 bases, with 9 bases between them. Germline V gene lookup returns CDR1 SGHVS and CDR2 FQNEAQ. This CDR3 has 14 amino acids. The CDR3 coding sequence is TGTGCCAGCAGCTTATCCAGGAATAATCAGCCCCAGCATTTT. This encodes CASSLSRNNQPQHF. The complete variable domain, with remaining parts taken from reference TRBV7-8 and TRBJ1-5, reads GAGVSQSPRYKVAKRGQDVALRCDPISGHVSLFWYQQALGQGPEFLTYFQNEAQLDKSGLPSDRFFAERPEGSVSTLKIQRTQQEDSAVYLCASSLSRNNQPQHFGDGTRLSIL.

This chain links TRBV5-1 with TRBJ1-6; a weak D match, TRBD1 (5 bases). The germline CDR1 and CDR2 sequences are SGHRS and YFSETQ. CDR3 size: 15 residues. The germline V and J ends were trimmed by 3 bases and 4 bases, with 11 bases remaining between them. The CDR3 reads CASSSGASYNSPLHF. Here the CDR3 DNA reads TGCGCCAGCAGCTCCGGGGCTTCGTATAATTCACCCCTCCACTTT.

A remark on this clonotype: The junction differs from germline at one of its ends, possibly a read error. The J gene is TRBJ2-7, the V gene TRBV4-2, with 9 bases aligning to TRBD1. CDR1 LGHNA and CDR2 YNFKEQ come from the germline V gene. The length of the CDR3 is 16 residues. CDR3 nucleotide sequence: TGTGCCGGCAGCCAAAGGACAGGGGAGAGCTCCTACGAGCAGTACTTC. This codes for CAGSQRTGESSYEQYF.

This clonotype was recorded at least ten times. The rearrangement links TRBV12-3 or TRBV12-4 to TRBJ2-7, with D maybe TRBD2 (5 bases). CDR3 length equals 14 residues. V was cut by 4 bases and J by 3 bases, with 13 bases left in between. The CDR3: CASSSGLIIYEQYF. The CDR3, as DNA: TGTGCCAGCAGTTCAGGACTCATAATCTACGAGCAGTACTTC.

This clonotype was picked up many times. The gene calls are TRBV9 and TRBJ2-5; possible D gene TRBD2, 6 bases. The V end lost 0 bases, the J end lost 4 bases, and 13 bases lay between the germline ends. The CDR3 is made up of 15 amino acids. CDR1 and CDR2 from the germline V gene are SGDLS and YYNGEE. For the CDR3, the DNA is TGTGCCAGCAGCGTAGAGGACTATGGTGGAGAGACCCAGTACTTC. Translated, it gives CASSVEDYGGETQYF.

This clonotype was counted once. A junction boundary mismatches the germline segment, possibly from a read error. This chain links TRBV11-2 with TRBJ2-3, with a tentative D call TRBD1 (6 bases). Germline CDR1 SGHAT, CDR2 FQNNGV. The length of the CDR3 is 14 residues. CDR3 loop: CAGSETGTVDTQYF. CDR3 nucleotide sequence: TGTGCCGGCAGTGAAACAGGGACGGTAGATACGCAGTATTTT.

The CDR3 region is CASSQGSRFSGNTIYF. CDR3 bases: TGTGCCAGCAGCCAGGGAAGCCGGTTCTCTGGAAACACCATATATTTT. This chain links TRBV4-2 with TRBJ1-3; D remains ambiguous. Trimming removed 3 bases from V and 0 bases from J, with 12 bases in between. The CDR3 covers 16 residues. Germline CDR1 and CDR2: LGHNA and YNFKEQ.

This clonotype was picked up a small number of times. This chain connects TRBV27 to TRBJ2-3, with 7 bases fitting TRBD2. The CDR3 consists of 15 residues. V shed 6 bases and J 4 bases; nucleotides not matched to a gene: 10. Germline values: CDR1 MNHEY, CDR2 SMNVEV (reference sequence). Here the CDR3 reads CASSSGIKISDTQYF. The CDR3 coding sequence is TGTGCCAGCAGCAGCGGGATAAAGATTTCAGATACGCAGTATTTT.

The CDR3 sequence: CAISANPRDEAFF. The CDR3 nucleotides read TGTGCCATCAGTGCGAACCCCAGGGATGAAGCTTTCTTT. This sequence joins TRBV10-3 and TRBJ1-1; tentatively, D is TRBD1 (5 bases). The V end was cut by 4 bases, the J end by 7 bases, with 13 bases between. From germline, CDR1 is ENHRY and CDR2 SYGVKD. CDR3 length equals 13 residues.